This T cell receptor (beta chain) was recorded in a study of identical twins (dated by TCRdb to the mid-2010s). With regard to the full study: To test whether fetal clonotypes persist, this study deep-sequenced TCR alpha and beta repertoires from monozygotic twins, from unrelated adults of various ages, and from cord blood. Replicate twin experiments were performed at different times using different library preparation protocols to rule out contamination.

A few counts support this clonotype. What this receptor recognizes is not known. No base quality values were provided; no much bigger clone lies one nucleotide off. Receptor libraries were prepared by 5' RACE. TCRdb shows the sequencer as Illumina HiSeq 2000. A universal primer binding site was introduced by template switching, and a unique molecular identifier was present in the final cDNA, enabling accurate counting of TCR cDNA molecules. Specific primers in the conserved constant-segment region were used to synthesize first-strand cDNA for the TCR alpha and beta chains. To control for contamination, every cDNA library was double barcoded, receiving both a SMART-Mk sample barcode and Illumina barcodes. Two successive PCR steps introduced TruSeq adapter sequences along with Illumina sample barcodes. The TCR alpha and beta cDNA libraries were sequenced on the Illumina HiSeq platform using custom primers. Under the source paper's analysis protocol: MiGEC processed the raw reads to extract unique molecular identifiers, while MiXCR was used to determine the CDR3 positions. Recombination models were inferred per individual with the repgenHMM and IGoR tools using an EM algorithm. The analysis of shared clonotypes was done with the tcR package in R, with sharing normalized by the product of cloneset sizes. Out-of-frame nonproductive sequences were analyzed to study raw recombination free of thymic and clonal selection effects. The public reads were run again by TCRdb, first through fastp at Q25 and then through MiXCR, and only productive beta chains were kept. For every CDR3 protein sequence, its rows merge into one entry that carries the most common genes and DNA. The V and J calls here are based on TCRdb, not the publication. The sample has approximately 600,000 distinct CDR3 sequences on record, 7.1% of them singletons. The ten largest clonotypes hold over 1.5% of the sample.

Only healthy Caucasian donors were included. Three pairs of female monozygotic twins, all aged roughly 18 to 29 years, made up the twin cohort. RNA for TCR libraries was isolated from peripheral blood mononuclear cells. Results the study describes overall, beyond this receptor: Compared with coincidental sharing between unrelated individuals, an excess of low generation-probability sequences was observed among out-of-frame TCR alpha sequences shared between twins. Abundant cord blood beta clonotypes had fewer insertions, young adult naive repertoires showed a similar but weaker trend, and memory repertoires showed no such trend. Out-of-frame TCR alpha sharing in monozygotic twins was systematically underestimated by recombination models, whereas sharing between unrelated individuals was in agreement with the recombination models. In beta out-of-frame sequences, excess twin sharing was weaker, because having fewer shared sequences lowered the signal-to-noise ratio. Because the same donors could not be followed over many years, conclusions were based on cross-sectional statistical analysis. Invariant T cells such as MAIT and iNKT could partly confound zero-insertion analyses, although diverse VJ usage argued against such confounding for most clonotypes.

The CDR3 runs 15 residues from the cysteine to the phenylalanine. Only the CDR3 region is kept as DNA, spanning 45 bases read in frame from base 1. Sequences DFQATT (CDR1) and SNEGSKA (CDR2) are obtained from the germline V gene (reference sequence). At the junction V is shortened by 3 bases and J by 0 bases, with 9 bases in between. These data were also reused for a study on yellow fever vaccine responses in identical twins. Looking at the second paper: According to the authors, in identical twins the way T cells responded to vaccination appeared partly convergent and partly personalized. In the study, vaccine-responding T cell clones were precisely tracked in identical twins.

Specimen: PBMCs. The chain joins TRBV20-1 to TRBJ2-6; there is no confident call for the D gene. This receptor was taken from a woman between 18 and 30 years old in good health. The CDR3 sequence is CSASGGDSGANVLTF. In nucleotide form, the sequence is TGCAGTGCTAGCGGCGGTGACTCTGGGGCCAACGTCCTGACTTTC.